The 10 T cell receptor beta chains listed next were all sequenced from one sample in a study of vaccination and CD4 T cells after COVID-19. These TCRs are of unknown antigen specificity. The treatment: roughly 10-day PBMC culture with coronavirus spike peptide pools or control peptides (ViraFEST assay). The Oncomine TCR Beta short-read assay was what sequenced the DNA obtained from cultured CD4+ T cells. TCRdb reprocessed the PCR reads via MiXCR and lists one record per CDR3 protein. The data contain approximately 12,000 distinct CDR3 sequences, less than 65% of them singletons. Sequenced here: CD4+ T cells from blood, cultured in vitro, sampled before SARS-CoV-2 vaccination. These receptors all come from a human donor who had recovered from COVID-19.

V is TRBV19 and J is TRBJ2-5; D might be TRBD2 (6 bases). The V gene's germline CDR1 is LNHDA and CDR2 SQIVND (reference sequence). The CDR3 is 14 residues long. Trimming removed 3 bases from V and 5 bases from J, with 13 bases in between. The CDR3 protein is CASSIVGGYETQYF. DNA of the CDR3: TGTGCCAGTAGTATCGTCGGGGGATACGAGACCCAGTACTTC.

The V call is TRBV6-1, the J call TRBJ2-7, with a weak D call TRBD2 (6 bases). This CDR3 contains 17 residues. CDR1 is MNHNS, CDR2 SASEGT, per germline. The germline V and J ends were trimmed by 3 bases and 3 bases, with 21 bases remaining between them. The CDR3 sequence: CASSETSSPAVGYEQYF. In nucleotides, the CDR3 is TGTGCCAGCAGTGAGACTAGTTCCCCCGCGGTCGGCTACGAGCAGTACTTC.

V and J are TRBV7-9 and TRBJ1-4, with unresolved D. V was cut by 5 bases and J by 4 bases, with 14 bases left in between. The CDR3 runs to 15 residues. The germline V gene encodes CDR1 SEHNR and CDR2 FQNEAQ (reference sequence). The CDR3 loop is CASSPRSTLNEKLFF. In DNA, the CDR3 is TGTGCCAGCAGCCCCCGGAGTACACTTAATGAAAAACTGTTTTTT.

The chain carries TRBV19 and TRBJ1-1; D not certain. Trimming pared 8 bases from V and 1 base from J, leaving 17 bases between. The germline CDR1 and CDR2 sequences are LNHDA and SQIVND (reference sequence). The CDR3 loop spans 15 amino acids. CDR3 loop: CASRLPGTQNTEAFF. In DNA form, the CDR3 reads TGTGCCAGTCGGCTTCCGGGCACCCAGAACACTGAAGCTTTCTTT.

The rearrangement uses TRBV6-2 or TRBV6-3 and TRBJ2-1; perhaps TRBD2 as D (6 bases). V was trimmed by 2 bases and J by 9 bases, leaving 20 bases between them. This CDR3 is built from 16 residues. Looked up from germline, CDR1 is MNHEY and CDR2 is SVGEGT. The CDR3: CASSYLGAGNLGEQFF. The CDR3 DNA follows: TGTGCCAGCAGTTACCTAGGGGCGGGGAATCTAGGTGAGCAGTTCTTC.

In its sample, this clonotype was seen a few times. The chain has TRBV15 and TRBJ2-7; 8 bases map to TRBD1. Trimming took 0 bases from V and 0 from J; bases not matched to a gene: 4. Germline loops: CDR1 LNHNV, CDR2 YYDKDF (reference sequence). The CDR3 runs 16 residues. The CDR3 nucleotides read TGTGCCACCAGCAGAGATCAGGGGGCTGCCTCCTACGAGCAGTACTTC. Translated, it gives CATSRDQGAASYEQYF.

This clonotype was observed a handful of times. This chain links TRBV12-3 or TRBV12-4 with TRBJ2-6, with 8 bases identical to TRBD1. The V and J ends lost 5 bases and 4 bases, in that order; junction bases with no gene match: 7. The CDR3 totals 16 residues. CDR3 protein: CASSARQGSGANVLTF. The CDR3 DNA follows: TGTGCCAGCAGTGCCAGACAGGGGTCCGGGGCCAACGTCCTGACTTTC.

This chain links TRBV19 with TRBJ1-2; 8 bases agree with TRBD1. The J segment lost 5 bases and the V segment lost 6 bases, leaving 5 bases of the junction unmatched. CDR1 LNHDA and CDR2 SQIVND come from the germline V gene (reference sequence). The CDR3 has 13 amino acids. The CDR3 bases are TGTGCCAGTAGACCGACAGGGGAATATGGCTACACCTTC. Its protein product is CASRPTGEYGYTF. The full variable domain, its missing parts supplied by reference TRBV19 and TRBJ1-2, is DGGITQSPKYLFRKEGQNVTLSCEQNLNHDAMYWYRQDPGQGLRLIYYSQIVNDFQKGDIAEGYSVSREKKESFPLTVTSAQKNPTAFYLCASRPTGEYGYTFGSGTRLTVV.

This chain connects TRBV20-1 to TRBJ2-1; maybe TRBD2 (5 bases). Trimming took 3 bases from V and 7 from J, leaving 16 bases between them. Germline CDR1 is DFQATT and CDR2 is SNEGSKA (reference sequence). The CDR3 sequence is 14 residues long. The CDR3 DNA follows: TGCAGTGCTAGGAGTCCGCTGGGAGAAAATGAGCAGTTCTTC. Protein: CSARSPLGENEQFF.

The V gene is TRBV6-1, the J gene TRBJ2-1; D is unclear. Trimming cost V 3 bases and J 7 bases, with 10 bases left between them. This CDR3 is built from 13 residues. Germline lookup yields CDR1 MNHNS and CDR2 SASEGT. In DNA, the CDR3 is TGTGCCAGCAGTGACATTATGGCAAATGAGCAGTTCTTC. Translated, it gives CASSDIMANEQFF.